The present T cell receptor beta chain was sequenced within a study of blood T cell repertoires in COVID-19. Profiling relied on immunoSEQ multiplex PCR, and the TCRdb table lists in-frame clones only, not all of them. The table lists about 160,000 clones, just under 90% of them singletons. This clone was counted only a few times. The CDR3 length is 12 residues. The germline V and J ends were trimmed by 5 bases and 5 bases, with 9 bases remaining between them. Sequencing was carried out using peripheral blood. The sequence came from a woman in her 70s with COVID-19, enrolled during active disease. The chain joins TRBV12-3 or TRBV12-4 to TRBJ2-5; no clear D gene. CDR3 protein: CASSLTRETQYF. CDR3 coding DNA: TGTGCCAGCAGTCTTACGAGGGAGACCCAGTACTTC.